One T cell receptor (beta chain) is described in this entry. The sample is drawn from a study of T cells in Graves' hyperthyroidism and ophthalmopathy. The CDR3 loop spans 15 amino acids. Germline CDR1 is DFQATT and CDR2 is SNEGSKA (reference sequence). The V segment lost 0 bases and the J segment 3 bases; nucleotides outside the gene matches: 6. Amplification of TCR beta CDR3 regions used RNA as the template. HTBI primers were employed in a first-round RT-PCR of the TCR CDR3. In TCRdb, the multiplex PCR reads were re-called with MiXCR into one record per CDR3 protein. The sample comprises under 450,000 distinct CDR3 sequences, about 15% of which are singletons, and 30% to 35% rests with the top ten.

The sequencing input was blood. This clonotype originated in a woman in her thirties with Graves' hyperthyroidism that later progressed to Graves' ophthalmopathy. The chain carries TRBV20-1 and TRBJ1-1; the match to TRBD1 covers 8 bases. CDR3 DNA sequence: TGCAGTGCTAGAGATCTAGACAGGGGCGACACTGAAGCTTTCTTT. Translation gives CSARDLDRGDTEAFF.